The 25 T cell receptor beta chains reported below all come from one sample, sequenced in a study of beta chain features in type 1 diabetes. The study reverse transcribed the entire isolated RNA, so it sequenced expressed TCRB transcripts. Some clones are missing from TCRdb's copy, which holds only in-frame ones; the method was immunoSEQ multiplex PCR. The data show under 150,000 clones, under 60% seen once. The sequencing sample was made of Tregs from blood. These receptors were taken from a young man in good health.

The V call is TRBV27, the J call TRBJ1-5; 9 bases agree with TRBD1. There are 13 residues in the CDR3. Germline V gene data show CDR1 as MNHEY and CDR2 as SMNVEV (reference sequence). V lost 8 bases to trimming and J lost 6 bases; unmatched junction nucleotides: 5. The CDR3 DNA sequence: TGTGCCAGCGGGGACAGGGTCCCTCAGCCCCAGCATTTT. It codes for CASGDRVPQPQHF.

This chain uses TRBV18 with TRBJ2-1, with 9 bases that match TRBD2. V dropped 4 bases and J dropped 0; count of bases not matched to a gene: 7. Germline CDR1 KGHSH, CDR2 LQKENI. There are 17 residues in the CDR3. CDR3 sequence: CASSLNSGRPSYNEQFF. The DNA for the CDR3 is TGTGCCAGCTCACTAAATAGCGGGAGACCCTCCTACAATGAGCAGTTCTTC.

DNA for the CDR3: TGTGCCAGCAGCCTCTGGACAGCAAACACCGGGGAGCTGTTTTTT. As protein: CASSLWTANTGELFF. This chain joins TRBV28 and TRBJ2-2; D may be TRBD1 (6 bases). CDR3 length: 15 residues. Trimming took 6 bases from V and 2 from J, leaving 13 bases between them. Germline values: CDR1 MDHEN, CDR2 SYDVKM. Using reference TRBV28 and TRBJ2-2 for the parts outside the CDR3, the full variable domain is DVKVTQSSRYLVKRTGEKVFLECVQDMDHENMFWYRQDPGLGLRLIYFSYDVKMKEKGDIPEGYSVSREKKERFSLILESASTNQTSMYLCASSLWTANTGELFFGEGSRLTVL.

This chain uses TRBV28 with TRBJ1-2, with a possible D match to TRBD1 (6 bases). The V gene lost 3 bases and the J gene lost 4 bases, with 12 bases spanning the gap. In germline, CDR1 is MDHEN, CDR2 SYDVKM. The CDR3 sequence is 14 residues long. CDR3 residues: CASSLSGVLYGYTF. DNA for the CDR3: TGTGCCAGCAGTTTGTCAGGGGTTCTCTATGGCTACACCTTC.

This rearrangement joins TRBV28 to TRBJ1-5, with 7 bases lining up with TRBD1. CDR3 length equals 14 residues. CDR1 is MDHEN and CDR2 is SYDVKM in the germline V gene. V shed 5 bases, J shed 1 base, and the junction held 2 bases outside the gene matches. In nucleotides, the CDR3 is TGTGCCAGCAGTAGGGACAGCAGCAATCAGCCCCAGCATTTT. Protein sequence: CASSRDSSNQPQHF. Drawing the rest from reference TRBV28 and TRBJ1-5, the complete variable domain is DVKVTQSSRYLVKRTGEKVFLECVQDMDHENMFWYRQDPGLGLRLIYFSYDVKMKEKGDIPEGYSVSREKKERFSLILESASTNQTSMYLCASSRDSSNQPQHFGDGTRLSIL.

This clone came up a few times. The chain is built from TRBV7-9 and TRBJ1-1; D gene unclear. V lost 3 bases and J lost 0, with 8 bases in between. CDR1 and CDR2 from the germline V gene are SEHNR and FQNEAQ (reference sequence). The CDR3 length is 14 residues. The CDR3 spells CASSFSAMNTEAFF. CDR3 in DNA: TGTGCCAGCAGCTTCAGCGCGATGAACACTGAAGCTTTCTTT.

V gene TRBV2 combines with J gene TRBJ1-5, with a possible D match to TRBD1 (6 bases). V was cut by 6 bases and J by 5 bases, with 14 bases left in between. The CDR3 runs to 14 residues. Germline CDR1 SNHLY, CDR2 FYNNEI. The CDR3 DNA sequence: TGTGCCAGCAGACAGGGTAGTGGCGATCAGCCCCAGCATTTT. Its translation: CASRQGSGDQPQHF.

The chain combines TRBV5-1 with TRBJ2-7; 7 bases align to TRBD1. Trimming removed 0 bases from V and 0 bases from J; junction bases left unmatched: 3. This CDR3 comprises 15 residues. Germline CDR1 is SGHRS and CDR2 is YFSETQ. In DNA form, the CDR3 reads TGCGCCAGCAGCTTGGGTCGGGACAGCTCCTACGAGCAGTACTTC. It codes for CASSLGRDSSYEQYF.

This sequence joins TRBV10-3 and TRBJ1-5; D unresolved. The CDR3 contains 14 residues. The germline CDR1 and CDR2 sequences are ENHRY and SYGVKD. V was pared by 3 bases and J by 11 bases, with 17 bases between. The CDR3 spells CAISDGRRIKSQHF. In DNA form, the CDR3 reads TGTGCCATCAGTGACGGGAGGAGAATAAAGTCCCAGCATTTT.

This chain connects TRBV4-1 to TRBJ2-5; 8 bases are shared with TRBD1. The V segment lost 3 bases and the J segment 5 bases; nucleotides outside the gene matches: 8. Germline loops: CDR1 MGHRA, CDR2 YSYEKL. This CDR3 region has 15 residues. The CDR3 DNA sequence: TGCGCCAGCAGCCAGCCCCGCAACAGGGGGGAGACCCAGTACTTC. It encodes CASSQPRNRGETQYF.

Concerning this clone itself: One end of the junction is discordant with germline, which a read error may explain. The chain combines TRBV7-2 with TRBJ2-3; 9 bases are a match to TRBD2. In germline, CDR1 is SGHTA, CDR2 FQGNSA. This CDR3 comprises 13 residues. CDR3 bases: TGTGCCAGCAGCCCTACTCCCGGGACTAGCACGGATTTT. Amino acid sequence: CASSPTPGTSTDF.

The chain combines TRBV29-1 with TRBJ1-1, with 8 positions matching TRBD1. The CDR3 has 16 residues. CDR1 is SQVTM, CDR2 ANQGSEA, per germline. The trim removed 4 bases at V and 0 bases at J, leaving 10 bases unmatched. CDR3 bases: TGCAGCGTTGTTGGGGGGACAGGAGCCATGAACACTGAAGCTTTCTTT. This sequence encodes CSVVGGTGAMNTEAFF.

This sequence joins TRBV5-6 and TRBJ2-7; possibly TRBD2 for D (6 bases). Germline-derived CDR1 and CDR2 are SGHDT and YYEEEE. CDR3 length: 13 amino acids. The V gene lost 6 bases and the J gene lost 2 bases, with 12 bases spanning the gap. CDR3 region: CASKRVSTYEQYF. CDR3 coding DNA: TGTGCCAGCAAGCGGGTCTCGACCTACGAGCAGTACTTC.

The rearrangement uses TRBV9 and TRBJ2-3; 9 positions agree with TRBD2. CDR3 length: 19 residues. Unmatched junction bases numbered 12, after V lost 0 bases and J lost 1 base. The germline V gene has CDR1 SGDLS and CDR2 YYNGEE. The DNA of the CDR3 is TGTGCCAGCAGCGTAGGTATTGGGGGGGGGACTAGCCGCACAGATACGCAGTATTTT. Translating it yields CASSVGIGGGTSRTDTQYF.

This clone came up a few times. V usage is TRBV30 and J usage is TRBJ2-3, with D maybe TRBD2 (6 bases). The CDR3 contains 15 residues. V shed 4 bases and J shed 0 bases, with 14 bases lying between them. CDR1 is GTSNPN, CDR2 SVGIG, per germline (reference sequence). The CDR3 DNA sequence: TGTGCCTGGAATAAGCGGGCAGTGAGCACAGATACGCAGTATTTT. Protein: CAWNKRAVSTDTQYF.

The V call is TRBV2, the J call TRBJ1-5, with 10 bases identical to TRBD1. V was clipped by 5 bases and J by 0 bases; unmatched bases: 13. CDR1 and CDR2 (germline): SNHLY, FYNNEI. CDR3 length: 19 amino acids. Written as DNA, the CDR3 is TGTGCCAGCAGTCCACGGGGACAGGGGCCTCCTCTTAGCAATCAGCCCCAGCATTTT. Its protein is CASSPRGQGPPLSNQPQHF.

The CDR3 DNA is TGCGCCAGCAGCTTGGCGGTGTCCGGGGTGTTGGAGACCCAGTACTTC. This gives the protein CASSLAVSGVLETQYF. J is TRBJ2-5 and V is TRBV5-1; D perhaps matches TRBD2 (5 bases). The germline CDR1 and CDR2 sequences are SGHRS and YFSETQ. This CDR3 is 16 amino acids long. Deletions cut 0 bases from V and 5 bases from J, with 17 bases between.

This clone was seen more than once but under ten times. V usage is TRBV28 and J usage is TRBJ2-4; 9 nucleotides agree with TRBD1. Per germline, CDR1 MDHEN and CDR2 SYDVKM. There are 17 residues in the CDR3. With V trimmed by 5 bases and J by 3 bases, 11 bases remained unmatched. The CDR3 region is CASSPRLGQGYKNIQYF. Written as DNA, the CDR3 is TGTGCCAGCAGTCCACGATTGGGACAGGGATACAAAAACATTCAGTACTTC.

The DNA for the CDR3 is TGCGCCAGCAGCCAGATGACAGGGAGTGGCGAGCAGTACTTC. As protein: CASSQMTGSGEQYF. The chain carries TRBV5-1 and TRBJ2-7; 7 bases are shared with TRBD1. The CDR3 totals 14 residues. Trimming removed 4 bases from V and 6 bases from J; junction bases left unmatched: 10. Per germline, CDR1 SGHRS and CDR2 YFSETQ.

The chain couples TRBV7-3 to TRBJ2-5, with TRBD1 matching 7 bases. Germline V gives CDR1 SGHTA, CDR2 FQGTGA. This CDR3 is built from 15 residues. The ends lost 5 bases at V and 0 bases at J; junction bases unmatched: 6. The CDR3 loop reads CASSRTGKYQETQYF. The CDR3 nucleotides read TGTGCCAGCAGCAGGACAGGCAAATACCAAGAGACCCAGTACTTC. The whole variable domain, filled in from reference TRBV7-3 and TRBJ2-5, reads GAGVSQTPSNKVTEKGKYVELRCDPISGHTALYWYRQSLGQGPEFLIYFQGTGAADDSGLPNDRFFAVRPEGSVSTLKIQRTERGDSAVYLCASSRTGKYQETQYFGPGTRLLVL.

CDR3 sequence reads: CAISAPGQGTYEQYF. In DNA, the CDR3 is TGTGCCATCAGTGCTCCGGGACAGGGGACCTACGAGCAGTACTTC. This chain links TRBV10-3 with TRBJ2-7; TRBD1 agrees at 10 bases. Germline assignment: CDR1 ENHRY and CDR2 SYGVKD. The length of the CDR3 is 15 residues. With 4 bases clipped from V and 2 bases from J, the junction kept 5 bases outside the gene matches.

This chain joins TRBV5-4 and TRBJ2-5; the D gene is possibly TRBD2 (5 bases). Trimming shortened V by 2 bases and J by 5 bases, and 16 bases separated the two germline ends. Looked up from germline, CDR1 is SGHNT and CDR2 is YYREEE (reference sequence). CDR3 length: 15 residues. CDR3 in DNA: TGTGCCAGCAGCTTAGTGAGAGGGCTAGGGGAGACCCAGTACTTC. Its protein is CASSLVRGLGETQYF.

This clone turned up a few times. V is TRBV29-1 and J is TRBJ2-3; D may be TRBD1 (5 bases). Trimming took 8 bases from V and 0 from J, leaving 9 bases between them. CDR3 length: 12 amino acids. The V gene's germline CDR1 is SQVTM and CDR2 ANQGSEA. The CDR3 loop reads CSPRVSTDTQYF. In DNA form, the CDR3 reads TGCAGCCCCAGGGTTAGCACAGATACGCAGTATTTT.

The genes are TRBV5-1 and TRBJ2-3; 7 nucleotides align to TRBD2. Germline trimming cut 1 base from V and 3 bases from J; bases unmatched to any gene: 8. The length of the CDR3 is 16 residues. The germline V gene has CDR1 SGHRS and CDR2 YFSETQ. The CDR3: CASSLMSAGETDTQYF. CDR3 bases: TGCGCCAGCAGCTTGATGAGCGCGGGAGAGACAGATACGCAGTATTTT.

The chain is built from TRBV2 and TRBJ2-2, with TRBD1 matching 7 bases. CDR3 length: 14 residues. Germline assignment: CDR1 SNHLY and CDR2 FYNNEI. V was clipped by 6 bases and J by 6 bases; unmatched bases: 7. The CDR3 sequence is CASSSGQRAGELFF. The CDR3, as DNA: TGTGCCAGCAGCTCGGGACAGCGTGCCGGGGAGCTGTTTTTT.